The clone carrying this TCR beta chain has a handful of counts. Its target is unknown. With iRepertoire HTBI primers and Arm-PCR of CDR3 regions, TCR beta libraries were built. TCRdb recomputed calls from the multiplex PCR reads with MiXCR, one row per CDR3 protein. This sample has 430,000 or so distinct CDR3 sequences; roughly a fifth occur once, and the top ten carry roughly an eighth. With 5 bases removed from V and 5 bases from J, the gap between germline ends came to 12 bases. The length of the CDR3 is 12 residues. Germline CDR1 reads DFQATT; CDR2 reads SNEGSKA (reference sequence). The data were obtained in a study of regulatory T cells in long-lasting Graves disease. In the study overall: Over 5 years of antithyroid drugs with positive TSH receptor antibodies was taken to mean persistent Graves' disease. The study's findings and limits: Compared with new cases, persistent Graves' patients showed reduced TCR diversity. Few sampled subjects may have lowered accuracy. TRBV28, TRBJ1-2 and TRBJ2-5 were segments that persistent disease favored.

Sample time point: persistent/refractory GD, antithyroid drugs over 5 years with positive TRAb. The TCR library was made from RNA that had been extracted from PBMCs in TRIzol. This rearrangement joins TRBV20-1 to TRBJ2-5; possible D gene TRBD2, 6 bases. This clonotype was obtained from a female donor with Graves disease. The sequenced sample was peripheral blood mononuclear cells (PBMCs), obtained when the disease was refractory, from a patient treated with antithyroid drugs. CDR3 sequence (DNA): TGCAGTGCTGTCGGGAGAGAGGAGACCCAGTACTTC. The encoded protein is CSAVGREETQYF.